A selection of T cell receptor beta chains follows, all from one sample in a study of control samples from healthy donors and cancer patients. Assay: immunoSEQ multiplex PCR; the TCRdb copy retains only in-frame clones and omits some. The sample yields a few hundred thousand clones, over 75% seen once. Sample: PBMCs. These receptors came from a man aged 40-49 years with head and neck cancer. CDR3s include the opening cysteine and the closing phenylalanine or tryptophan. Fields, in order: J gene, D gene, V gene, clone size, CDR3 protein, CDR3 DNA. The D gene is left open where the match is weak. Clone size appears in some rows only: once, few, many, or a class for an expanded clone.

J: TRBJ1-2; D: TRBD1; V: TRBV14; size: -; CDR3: CASSPAVGGGYGYTF; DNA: TGTGCCAGCAGCCCCGCCGTAGGGGGCGGCTATGGCTACACCTTC
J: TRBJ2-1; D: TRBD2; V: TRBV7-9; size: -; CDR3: CASSSLSGSINEQFF; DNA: TGTGCCAGCAGCTCACTAAGCGGGAGTATCAATGAGCAGTTCTTC
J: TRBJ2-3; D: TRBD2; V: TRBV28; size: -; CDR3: CASSPGGAGGLGDTQYF; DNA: TGTGCCAGCAGTCCCGGTGGAGCGGGAGGCTTAGGAGATACGCAGTATTTT
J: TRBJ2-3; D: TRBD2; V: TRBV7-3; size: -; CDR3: CASSQAPTPAGGADTQYF; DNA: TGTGCCAGCAGCCAGGCCCCAACTCCAGCGGGGGGGGCAGATACGCAGTATTTT
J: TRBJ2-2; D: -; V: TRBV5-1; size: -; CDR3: CASSYATRNTGELFF; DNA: TGCGCCAGCAGCTACGCCACCAGGAACACCGGGGAGCTGTTTTTT
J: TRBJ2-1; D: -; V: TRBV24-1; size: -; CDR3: CATSHGGTEYNEQFF; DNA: TGTGCCACCAGTCATGGGGGGACAGAATACAATGAGCAGTTCTTC
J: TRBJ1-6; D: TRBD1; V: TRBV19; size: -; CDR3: CASSAFRDRGSNSPLHF; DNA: TGTGCCAGTTCTGCCTTCCGGGACAGGGGATCCAATTCACCCCTCCACTTT
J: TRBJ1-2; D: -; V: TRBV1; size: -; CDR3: CTSSQDVGQINYGYTF; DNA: TGCACCAGCAGCCAAGACGTGGGACAGATTAACTATGGCTACACCTTC
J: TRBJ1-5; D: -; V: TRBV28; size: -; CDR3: CASSFDSRRGQPQHF; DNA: TGTGCCAGCAGTTTCGACTCCCGGAGGGGTCAGCCCCAGCATTTT
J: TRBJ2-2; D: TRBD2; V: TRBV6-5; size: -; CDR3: CASSYSSGGSTGELFF; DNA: TGTGCCAGCAGTTACTCGAGCGGGGGCAGCACCGGGGAGCTGTTTTTT
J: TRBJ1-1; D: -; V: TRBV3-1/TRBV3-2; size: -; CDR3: CASSPRVGGGAEAFF; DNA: TGTGCCAGCAGCCCGAGAGTGGGGGGAGGCGCTGAAGCTTTCTTT
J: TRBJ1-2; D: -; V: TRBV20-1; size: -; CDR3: CSGSGNGYTF; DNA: TGCAGCGGGTCCGGCAATGGCTACACCTTC
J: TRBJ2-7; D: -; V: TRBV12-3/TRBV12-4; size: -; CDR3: CASTRDPAYEQYF; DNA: TGTGCCAGTACGAGGGACCCCGCCTACGAGCAGTACTTC
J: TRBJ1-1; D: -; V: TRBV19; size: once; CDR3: CASSIVPTLSTEAFF; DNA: TGTGCCAGTAGTATAGTCCCCACCCTCTCCACTGAAGCTTTCTTT
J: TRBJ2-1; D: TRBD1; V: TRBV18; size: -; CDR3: CASSRWGTGEGGDEQFF; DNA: TGTGCCAGCTCGCGCTGGGGGACAGGCGAGGGGGGCGATGAGCAGTTCTTC
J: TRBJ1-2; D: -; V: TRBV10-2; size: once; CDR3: CASSPTGNYGYTF; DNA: TGCGCCAGCAGTCCGACGGGAAACTATGGCTACACCTTC
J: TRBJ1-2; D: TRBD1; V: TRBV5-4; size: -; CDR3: CASRDRGDYGYTF; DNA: TGTGCCAGCAGGGACAGGGGAGACTATGGCTACACCTTC
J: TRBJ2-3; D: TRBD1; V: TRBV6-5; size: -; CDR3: CASSRDRADTQYF; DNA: TGTGCCAGCAGTCGAGACAGGGCTGATACGCAGTATTTT